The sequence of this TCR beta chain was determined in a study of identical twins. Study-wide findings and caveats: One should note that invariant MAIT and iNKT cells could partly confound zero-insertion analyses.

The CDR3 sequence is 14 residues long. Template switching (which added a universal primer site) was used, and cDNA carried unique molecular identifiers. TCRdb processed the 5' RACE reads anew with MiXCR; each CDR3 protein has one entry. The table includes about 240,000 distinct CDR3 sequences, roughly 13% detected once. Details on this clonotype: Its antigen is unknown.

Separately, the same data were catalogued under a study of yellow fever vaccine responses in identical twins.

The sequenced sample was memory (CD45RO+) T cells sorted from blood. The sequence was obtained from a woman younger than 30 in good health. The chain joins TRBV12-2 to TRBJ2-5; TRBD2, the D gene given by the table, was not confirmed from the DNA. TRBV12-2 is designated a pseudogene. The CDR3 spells CASRLLAGQETQYF. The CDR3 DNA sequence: TGTGCAAGTCGCTTACTAGCGGGACAAGAGACCCAGTACTTC.